This T cell receptor beta chain is drawn from a study of HIV-infected patients and healthy controls. Whole-study findings and limits: HIV-infected patients and controls differed significantly in mean usage of eight alpha and eight beta V genes. Healthy controls carried many MAIT alpha-chain CDR3s, while HIV+ repertoires had few. Compared with healthy controls, HIV-infected patients showed less CDR3 sharing between individuals.

A note on this clonotype: Its cognate antigen is unknown.

Germline assignment: CDR1 MDHEN and CDR2 SYDVKM. V lost 6 bases to trimming and J lost 0 bases, with 11 bases between them. This CDR3 has 14 residues. Reverse transcription used 500 to 550 ng RNA and constant-region primers for alpha and beta. Each of the alpha and beta chains got its own library through chain-specific third strand synthesis with indices. Each CDR3 protein is one row after TCRdb ran MiXCR on the 5' RACE reads. The sample lists fewer than 20,000 distinct CDR3 sequences, 12% seen once, with 11% in the top ten. All unsorted peripheral T cells were captured because whole blood was used without fractionation.

J is TRBJ1-2 and V is TRBV28; D call uncertain. Specimen: blood. This clonotype was obtained from an adult in good health. The CDR3, as DNA: TGTGCCAGCAGCCGTATCCGAGCTAACTATGGCTACACCTTC. It yields the protein CASSRIRANYGYTF.